This T cell receptor (beta chain) was captured by sequencing in a study of CD8+ T cells in alopecia areata. About the study: Treated individuals took tofacitinib by mouth, 5 to 10 mg twice daily. Percent of scalp involved defined treated patients' severity scores.

Germline-derived CDR1 and CDR2 are LGHNA and YSLEER. The CDR3 sequence is 15 residues long. V shed 0 bases and J shed 8 bases, with 13 bases lying between them. Noted treatment: oral pan-JAK inhibitor, 5-10 mg twice daily. Extracted RNA was reverse transcribed into cDNA, the sequencing template. Assay: immunoSEQ multiplex PCR; the TCRdb copy retains only in-frame clones and omits some. Among some 190,000 clones listed, roughly 70% were seen once. As regards this clone: Its antigen is currently unknown.

General study results and limits: Scalp clonality dropped significantly under tofacitinib, as did expanded CD8+ top-100 clones. Tofacitinib did not eliminate many expanded lesional clones from scalp or blood.

The rearrangement uses TRBV4-3 and TRBJ2-2, with D perhaps matching TRBD2 (6 bases). This receptor was identified in a human donor with alopecia areata. The sequencing used CD4+ T cells sorted from blood, collected around week 47, from a patient treated with tofacitinib. The CDR3 region is CASSQESGVLGELFF. CDR3 DNA sequence: TGCGCCAGCAGCCAAGAATCGGGGGTTTTGGGGGAGCTGTTTTTT.